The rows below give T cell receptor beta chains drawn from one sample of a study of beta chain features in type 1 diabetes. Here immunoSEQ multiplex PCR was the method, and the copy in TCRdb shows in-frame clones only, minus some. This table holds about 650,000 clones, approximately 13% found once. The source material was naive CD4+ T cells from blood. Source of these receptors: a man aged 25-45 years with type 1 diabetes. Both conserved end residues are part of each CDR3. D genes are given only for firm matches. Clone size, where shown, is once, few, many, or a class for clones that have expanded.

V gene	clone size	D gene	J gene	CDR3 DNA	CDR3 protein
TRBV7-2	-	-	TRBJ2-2	TGTGCCAGCAGCGTAGCTACAGGATCCACCGGGGAGCTGTTTTTT	CASSVATGSTGELFF
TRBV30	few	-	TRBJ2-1	TGTGCCTGGAGTGGGTGGATGGGACGGGGCTACAATGAGCAGTTCTTC	CAWSGWMGRGYNEQFF
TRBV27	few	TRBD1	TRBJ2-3	TGTGCCAGCAGGCCGGGACAGGGCCTTGTCGATACGCAGTATTTT	CASRPGQGLVDTQYF
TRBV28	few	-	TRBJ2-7	TGTGCCAGCAGTTTGGGCGGACACTACGAGCAGTACTTC	CASSLGGHYEQYF
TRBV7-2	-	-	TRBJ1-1	TGTGCCAGCAGCTGGCCAGGGTGGGCTGAAGCTTTCTTT	CASSWPGWAEAFF
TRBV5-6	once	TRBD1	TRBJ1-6	TGTGCCAGCAGCTATTCCCTAACAGGGGGTAGCTCCTATAATTCACCCCTCCACTTT	CASSYSLTGGSSYNSPLHF
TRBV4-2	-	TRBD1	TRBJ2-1	TGTGCCAGCAGCCAAGAGTCCGCGACAGGGGCCTACAATGAGCAGTTCTTC	CASSQESATGAYNEQFF
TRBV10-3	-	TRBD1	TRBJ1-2	TGTGCCATCAGTGAGTCGGGCTCGACAGGGATTGGCTACACCTTC	CAISESGSTGIGYTF
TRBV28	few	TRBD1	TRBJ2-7	TGTGCCATTACCGGGACAGGGGGCTACGAGCAGTACTTC	CAITGTGGYEQYF
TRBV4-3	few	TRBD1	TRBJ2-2	TGCGCCAGCAGCCAGATGGGGACAGGGAACACCGGGGAGCTGTTTTTT	CASSQMGTGNTGELFF
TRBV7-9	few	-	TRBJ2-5	TGTGCCACCCTGGAGTTTGTTTCCGGGGGCGAGACCCAGTACTTC	CATLEFVSGGETQYF
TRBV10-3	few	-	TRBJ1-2	TGTGCCATCAGTGAGTCGAGGAAGGCGGATGGCTACACCTTC	CAISESRKADGYTF
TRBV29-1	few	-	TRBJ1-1	TGCAGCGTTGGAAAGACGGTGAACACTGAAGCTTTCTTT	CSVGKTVNTEAFF
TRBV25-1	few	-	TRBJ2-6	TGTGCCAGCAAGGGGGCTGGGGCCAACGTCCTGACTTTC	CASKGAGANVLTF
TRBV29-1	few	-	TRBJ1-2	TGCAGCGTCGATGGACAGTACTATGGCTACACCTTC	CSVDGQYYGYTF
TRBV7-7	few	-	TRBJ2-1	TGTGCTAGCAGCTTAAAAGAGGGTTACTACAATGAGCAGTTCTTC	CASSLKEGYYNEQFF
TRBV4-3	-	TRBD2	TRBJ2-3	TGCGCCAGCAGCCACCGCTCTGGCGGGGGGGCCACAGATACGCAGTATTTT	CASSHRSGGGATDTQYF
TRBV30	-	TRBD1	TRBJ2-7	TGTGCCTGGAGTGTCAGGGCATGGGACAGGGGTTTTACCTACGAGCAGTACTTC	CAWSVRAWDRGFTYEQYF
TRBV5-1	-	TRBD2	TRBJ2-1	TGCGCCAGCAGCGCGGGACTAGCGGTCCACAATGAGCAGTTCTTC	CASSAGLAVHNEQFF
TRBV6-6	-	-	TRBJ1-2	TGTGCCGGCCGCACCAGGGAAATTGGCGGCTACACCTTC	CAGRTREIGGYTF
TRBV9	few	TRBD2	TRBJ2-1	TGTGCCAGCAGCTTTTGGACTAGCGGGGTGAATGAGCAGTTCTTC	CASSFWTSGVNEQFF
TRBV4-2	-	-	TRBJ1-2	TGTGCCAGCAGCCAAGGGGGGGAAGCTAACTATGGCTACACCTTC	CASSQGGEANYGYTF
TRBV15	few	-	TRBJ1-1	TGTGCCACCAGCCCGATTTCTTGGACCATGAACACTGAAGCTTTCTTT	CATSPISWTMNTEAFF
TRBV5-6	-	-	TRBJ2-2	TGTGCCAGCAGCTTGCGGCAGGGGACAAACACCGGGGAGCTGTTTTTT	CASSLRQGTNTGELFF
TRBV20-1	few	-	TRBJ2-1	TGCAGTGCGCCCGTGGAGAATGAGCAGTTCTTC	CSAPVENEQFF
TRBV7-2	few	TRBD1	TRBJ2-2	TGTGCCAGCAGCTTAGCAAGGGGGCTGCGGGCCGGGGAGCTGTTTTTT	CASSLARGLRAGELFF
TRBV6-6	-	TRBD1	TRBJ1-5	TGTGCCAGCGACGGGACAGGGGACAATCAGCCCCAGCATTTT	CASDGTGDNQPQHF
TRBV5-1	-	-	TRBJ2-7	TGCGCCAGCAGCACAGGTAGTGAGGGGGTCTACGAGCAGTACTTC	CASSTGSEGVYEQYF
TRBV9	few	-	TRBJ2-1	TGTGCCAGCAGCGTGGATACTAGCTCCTACAATGAGCAGTTCTTC	CASSVDTSSYNEQFF
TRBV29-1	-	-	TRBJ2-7	TGCAGCGTTGCCCCCGGATTTGGGACGAAGTGGGAGCAGTACTTC	CSVAPGFGTKWEQYF
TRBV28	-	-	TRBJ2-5	TGTGCCAGCAGTTTATATGGAGTCCAAGAGACCCAGTACTTC	CASSLYGVQETQYF
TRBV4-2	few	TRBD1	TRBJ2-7	TGTGCCAGCAGCCAAGGACAGGGAACATCATACGAGCAGTACTTC	CASSQGQGTSYEQYF
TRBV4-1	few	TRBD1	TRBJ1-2	TGCGCCAGCAGCCAAGCTGGACAGGGGCTAACGTTTAACTATGGCTACACCTTC	CASSQAGQGLTFNYGYTF
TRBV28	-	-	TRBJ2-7	TGTGCCAGCAGTTTCCCCAGCAGTGTCTACGAGCAGTACTTC	CASSFPSSVYEQYF
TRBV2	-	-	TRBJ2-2	TGTGCCAGCAGCGACCTAGGGACGGCCTCGAACACCGGGGAGCTGTTTTTT	CASSDLGTASNTGELFF
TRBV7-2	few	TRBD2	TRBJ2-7	TGTGCCAGCAGCTTAAGAATAGCGGGGGGTACCCACGAGCAGTACTTC	CASSLRIAGGTHEQYF
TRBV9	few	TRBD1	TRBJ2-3	TGTGCCAGCAGCGTTACCGGGACAGCAACAGATACGCAGTATTTT	CASSVTGTATDTQYF
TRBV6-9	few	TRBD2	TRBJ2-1	TGTGCCAGAAGGACTAGCGGGGGCAAATCCTACAATGAGCAGTTCTTC	CARRTSGGKSYNEQFF
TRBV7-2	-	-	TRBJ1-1	TGTGCCAGCATCCGCGGGTGGCGTGGGGGCACTGAAGCTTTCTTT	CASIRGWRGGTEAFF
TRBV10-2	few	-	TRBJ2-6	TGCGCCAGCAGGTCCGCTGGGGCCAACGTCCTGACTTTC	CASRSAGANVLTF
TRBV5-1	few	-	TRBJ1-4	TGCGCCAGCAGCTTGGGGACCGCTAATGAAAAACTGTTTTTT	CASSLGTANEKLFF
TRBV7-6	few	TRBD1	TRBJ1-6	TGTGCCAGCAGCCGAGAGGGGGGACAGGGAAGCTCCTATAATTCACCCCTCCACTTT	CASSREGGQGSSYNSPLHF